This T cell receptor beta chain was identified during a study of read filtering for tumor transcriptome and immune sequencing. About the research overall: Mean patient age was 65.9 years, range roughly 40 to 85; around 17 male, around 15 female.

Every patient had bone marrow sampled while the disease was active. To note about this clonotype: A much larger clone lies a single base off, so this may be a read error.

The CDR3 length is 14 residues. Germline V CDR1 and CDR2: SGHDN, FVKESK. From 350 to 500 ng of RNA, a library with molecular barcoded alpha/delta and beta/gamma adaptors was made. Each CDR3 protein is one row after TCRdb ran MiXCR on the reads. Here the sample spans some 130,000 distinct CDR3 sequences, 10% to 15% being singletons. What was sequenced was a population of CD138-negative cells sorted from bone marrow. The rearrangement uses TRBV14 and TRBJ1-2; the D gene is possibly TRBD1 (6 bases). The sequence was obtained from a donor aged 40 or over with multiple myeloma. In DNA form, the CDR3 reads TGTGCCAGCAGCCGTCTCACCGGGGGCTATGGCTACATCTTC. It codes for CASSRLTGGYGYIF.